What follows are 22 T cell receptor beta chains derived from one specimen sequenced in a study of blood T cells in healthy people across ages. Using a J-beta primer mix together with a sample-barcoded 5' primer, a second PCR was run for roughly 7 to 12 cycles. In TCRdb, the 5' RACE reads were re-called with MiXCR into one record per CDR3 protein. The table has fewer than 2 million distinct CDR3 sequences, 39% seen once; the top ten hold roughly 23%. Sequenced input: blood. These receptors were collected from a human donor in good health.

The chain links TRBV20-1 to TRBJ2-1, with 7 bases that match TRBD2. The CDR3 extends over 14 amino acids. The germline V gene has CDR1 DFQATT and CDR2 SNEGSKA (reference sequence). The junction had 2 bases not matched to a gene; V was cut back by 3 bases and J by 0 bases. The CDR3 DNA reads as TGCAGTGCTAGCGGGGGGTTCTCCTACAATGAGCAGTTCTTC. Its translation is CSASGGFSYNEQFF.

J is TRBJ2-3 and V is TRBV5-1, with D possibly being TRBD1 (5 bases). Germline V lookup: CDR1 SGHRS, CDR2 YFSETQ. Trimming left V 4 bases short and J 2 bases short, with 11 bases between. The CDR3 covers 14 residues. The CDR3 bases are TGCGCCAGCAGCGTCTTGGACACCACAGATACGCAGTATTTT. Amino acid sequence: CASSVLDTTDTQYF.

J is TRBJ2-1 and V is TRBV12-3 or TRBV12-4; D possibly corresponds to TRBD2 (7 bases). Trimming took off 3 bases at V and 6 bases at J, with 21 bases between the two ends. The CDR3 is 17 amino acids. This chain's CDR3 is CASSFRRGGKLLNEQFF. The CDR3 DNA sequence: TGTGCCAGCAGTTTTAGGAGGGGGGGGAAATTACTCAATGAGCAGTTCTTC.

Worth noting for this clonotype: One end of the junction does not line up with germline, which may come from a read error. V gene TRBV20-1 combines with J gene TRBJ2-3, with 8 bases fitting TRBD2. This CDR3 contains 19 residues. Germline CDR1 reads DFQATT; CDR2 reads SNEGSKA (reference sequence). CDR3 in DNA: TGCAGTGCTGGAGATCTACGGCTAGCGGGTTTCACTAGCACAGATACGCAGTATTTT. This codes for CSAGDLRLAGFTSTDTQYF.

With regard to this clonotype: A read error may account for a junction end that differs from germline. The J gene is TRBJ2-1, the V gene TRBV27; the D gene is possibly TRBD1 (6 bases). The CDR3 totals 13 residues. CDR1 MNHEY and CDR2 SMNVEV come from the germline V gene (reference sequence). CDR3 in DNA: TGTGTCAGCAGGGGCAGGGTTTTGGGTGAGCAGTTCTTC. Its protein product is CVSRGRVLGEQFF.

In the case of this clonotype: Germline and junction disagree at one end, which may indicate a read error. This rearrangement joins TRBV29-1 to TRBJ2-6, with D tentatively TRBD1 (5 bases). The V gene's germline CDR1 is SQVTM and CDR2 ANQGSEA. The length of the CDR3 is 13 residues. The CDR3 bases are TGCAGCGTTGCCCCCTCTGGGGCCAACGTCCTGGCTTTC. This gives the protein CSVAPSGANVLAF.

In its sample, this clonotype was seen a few times. CDR3 in DNA: TGTGCCAGCGGATTCACCGGGACAGGGTCCGACTACACCTTC. It encodes CASGFTGTGSDYTF. The rearrangement links TRBV5-6 to TRBJ1-2, with 9 bases identical to TRBD1. Germline CDR1 SGHDT, CDR2 YYEEEE. The CDR3 spans 14 residues. V shed 7 bases, J shed 10 bases, and the junction held 14 bases outside the gene matches.

J is TRBJ1-5 and V is TRBV7-2; D gene uncertain. CDR1 is SGHTA, CDR2 FQGNSA, per germline. The CDR3 totals 11 residues. V was shortened by 9 bases and J by 13 bases, with 16 bases between the two germline ends. The CDR3 here is CASSPGRIQHF. CDR3 sequence (DNA): TGTGCCAGTAGCCCAGGACGGATTCAGCATTTT.

V and J are TRBV11-2 and TRBJ2-7, with D maybe TRBD2 (5 bases). In germline, CDR1 is SGHAT, CDR2 FQNNGV. V lost 3 bases and J 2 bases, leaving 11 bases between the germline ends. This CDR3 has 14 amino acids. The CDR3 DNA sequence: TGTGCCAGCAGCTTGGACTCCCCGGCCTACGAGCAGTACTTC. Translating gives CASSLDSPAYEQYF.

This clonotype was seen a few times. V usage is TRBV28 and J usage is TRBJ2-1; the D call may be TRBD1 or TRBD2 (6 bases each). This CDR3 has 14 residues. Germline loops: CDR1 MDHEN, CDR2 SYDVKM. The V gene lost 4 bases and the J gene lost 10 bases, with 17 bases spanning the gap. CDR3 region: CASSSPGGGQEQFF. The CDR3 DNA sequence: TGTGCCAGCAGTTCCCCCGGAGGGGGGCAGGAGCAGTTCTTC. Drawing the rest from reference TRBV28 and TRBJ2-1, the complete variable domain is DVKVTQSSRYLVKRTGEKVFLECVQDMDHENMFWYRQDPGLGLRLIYFSYDVKMKEKGDIPEGYSVSREKKERFSLILESASTNQTSMYLCASSSPGGGQEQFFGPGTRLTVL.

The chain uses TRBV20-1 and TRBJ2-5, with 12 bases lining up with TRBD2. V lost 6 bases to trimming and J lost 4 bases; unmatched junction nucleotides: 6. The CDR3 is 14 amino acids. CDR1 and CDR2 from the germline V gene are DFQATT and SNEGSKA (reference sequence). This CDR3 is CSATWTSGAETQYF. CDR3 DNA: TGCAGTGCCACTTGGACTAGCGGGGCAGAGACCCAGTACTTC.

J is TRBJ2-2 and V is TRBV27, with 8 nucleotides matching TRBD2. The junction had 13 bases not matched to a gene; V was cut back by 4 bases and J by 3 bases. Germline assignment: CDR1 MNHEY and CDR2 SMNVEV (reference sequence). The CDR3 is 18 residues long. The CDR3: CASSSLRGATSDTGELFF. CDR3 in DNA: TGTGCCAGCAGTTCCCTGCGGGGGGCTACGTCGGACACCGGGGAGCTGTTTTTT.

This rearrangement joins TRBV7-2 to TRBJ2-5; perhaps TRBD1 as D (6 bases). Between the trimmed V and J ends, which lost 5 bases and 2 bases, there was a span of 15 bases. The CDR3 length is 15 residues. Germline V gene sequence: CDR1 SGHTA, CDR2 FQGNSA. The DNA for the CDR3 is TGTGCCAGCAGCCACCAGTGGGGGCGACAAGAGACCCAGTACTTC. It specifies CASSHQWGRQETQYF.

The chain links TRBV7-2 to TRBJ1-2; weak D call: TRBD1 (5 bases). CDR1 is SGHTA, CDR2 FQGNSA, per germline. The CDR3 contains 15 residues. Trimming removed 3 bases at V and 6 bases at J, with 17 bases between. The CDR3 here is CASSLGTTSYNGYTF. In nucleotides, the CDR3 is TGTGCCAGCAGCTTGGGGACCACGAGCTATAATGGCTACACCTTC. The whole variable domain, filled in from reference TRBV7-2 and TRBJ1-2, reads GAGVSQSPSNKVTEKGKDVELRCDPISGHTALYWYRQSLGQGLEFLIYFQGNSAPDKSGLPSDRFSAERTGGSVSTLTIQRTQQEDSAVYLCASSLGTTSYNGYTFGSGTRLTVV.

This clonotype was recorded a few times. The chain links TRBV10-3 to TRBJ2-3, with D possibly being TRBD2 (7 bases). CDR3 length: 16 amino acids. The germline V gene encodes CDR1 ENHRY and CDR2 SYGVKD. V gave up 4 bases and J gave up 2 bases, with 16 bases separating them. The CDR3 sequence is CAISGRGATSTDTQYF. CDR3 nucleotides: TGTGCCATCAGTGGACGGGGGGCGACGTCCACAGATACGCAGTATTTT.

This chain joins TRBV29-1 and TRBJ2-7; TRBD1 matches 7 bases. In germline, CDR1 is SQVTM, CDR2 ANQGSEA. Trimming removed 6 bases from V and 0 bases from J; junction bases left unmatched: 5. The CDR3 is 13 amino acids. The CDR3: CSVGQVSSYEQYF. The CDR3 coding sequence is TGCAGCGTCGGACAGGTCAGCTCCTACGAGCAGTACTTC.

A few counts support this clonotype. In nucleotides, the CDR3 is TGTGCCAGCAGGGCGTTGAGCGGGGACTCCTACAATGAGCAGTTCTTC. Its translation is CASRALSGDSYNEQFF. This chain uses TRBV2 with TRBJ2-1; TRBD2 matches at 7 bases. Germline V gene sequence: CDR1 SNHLY, CDR2 FYNNEI. This CDR3 has 16 residues. The V gene end was trimmed by 6 bases and the J gene end by 0 bases; junction bases not matched to a gene: 8.

A few counts support this clonotype. The chain joins TRBV7-9 to TRBJ1-2; TRBD1 is a possible D gene (5 bases). Germline CDR1 reads SEHNR; CDR2 reads FQNEAQ (reference sequence). The V gene lost 1 base and the J gene lost 3 bases, with 12 bases spanning the gap. The CDR3 is 15 residues long. CDR3 residues: CASSLEAAGYYGYTF. CDR3 nucleotide sequence: TGTGCCAGCAGCTTAGAAGCAGCAGGGTACTATGGCTACACCTTC.

This chain links TRBV11-1 with TRBJ2-7, with a weak D call TRBD1 (5 bases). Germline V gene sequence: CDR1 SGHAT, CDR2 FQDESV (reference sequence). CDR3 length: 14 amino acids. V lost 4 bases to trimming and J lost 3 bases, with 13 bases between them. The CDR3 reads CASSSQGSHYEQYF. Here the CDR3 DNA reads TGTGCCAGCAGCTCCCAGGGTTCCCACTACGAGCAGTACTTC.

This clonotype was seen once. The chain employs TRBV15 and TRBJ2-2; 12 bases are shared with TRBD1. The trim removed 2 bases at V and 5 bases at J, leaving 9 bases unmatched. The CDR3 has 18 amino acids. Per germline, CDR1 LNHNV and CDR2 YYDKDF (reference sequence). This chain's CDR3 is CATSRSPGQGARTGELFF. The CDR3 DNA reads as TGTGCCACCAGCAGAAGCCCGGGACAGGGGGCAAGGACCGGGGAGCTGTTTTTT.

This clonotype was counted a few times. V gene TRBV4-3 combines with J gene TRBJ1-2; D call uncertain. Germline CDR1 reads LGHNA; CDR2 reads YSLEER. The CDR3 sequence is 14 residues long. Deletions cut 0 bases from V and 3 bases from J, with 8 bases between. CDR3 bases: TGCGCCAGCAGCCAAGATCCGACCCACTATGGCTACACCTTC. This translates into CASSQDPTHYGYTF.

This rearrangement joins TRBV24-1 to TRBJ1-4, with 9 nucleotides matching TRBD1. V lost 5 bases and J lost 7; bases outside the gene matches: 10. This CDR3 is built from 16 residues. Germline assignment: CDR1 KGHDR and CDR2 SFDVKD. The CDR3 region is CATSAATGGSFEKLFF. The CDR3 DNA follows: TGTGCCACCAGTGCTGCGACAGGGGGTAGTTTTGAAAAACTGTTTTTT.